This paragraph reports one T cell receptor (beta chain). What it binds is unknown. Profiling relied on immunoSEQ multiplex PCR, and the TCRdb table lists in-frame clones only, not all of them. The profile shows over 50,000 clones, 90% to 96% of them singletons. This record belongs to a study of cytomegalovirus exposure and HLA in healthy donors. General study results and limits: The CMV antigen specificity of three CMV-associated chains was confirmed through in vitro analysis. High sensitivity and specificity were reportedly achieved when the classifier diagnosed cytomegalovirus status. The tendency of first-cohort TCR clusters to co-occur in the 100 to 150 validation repertoires emerged from a later analysis. The investigators catalogued some 160 TCR beta chains as cytomegalovirus-associated.

Sequencing input: PBMCs. The receptor's source is a woman between 18 and 30 years old in good health and CMV-seronegative.

The CDR3 region has the DNA TGTGCCAGCAGCTTGAGGCCCCGGACAGGGAAGTACTTC. It translates to CASSLRPRTGKYF. The rearrangement links TRBV5-6 to TRBJ2-7; 8 nucleotides line up with TRBD1. V lost 1 base to trimming and J lost 11 bases; unmatched junction nucleotides: 8. Germline CDR1 SGHDT, CDR2 YYEEEE. The CDR3 runs 13 residues.